This T cell receptor beta chain was retrieved from a study of T cell repertoires in aging, cancer and after chemotherapy. Study-wide results and caveats: Loss of evenness, beyond lost richness, contributed to age-related TCR diversity decline in cancer patients. Median generation probability rose over the chemotherapy interval in each cancer cohort, suggesting rebound thymic output.

TRB rearrangements spanning V, D and J were amplified using mixed TRB-A/B primers. TCRdb re-called the multiplex PCR reads through MiXCR, storing one row per CDR3 protein. The sample yields 6,500 to 9,500 distinct CDR3 sequences, approximately 25% seen once. The ends lost 4 bases at V and 0 bases at J; junction bases unmatched: 10. Germline V gene lookup returns CDR1 SGHNT and CDR2 YYREEE (reference sequence). The CDR3 is 19 residues long. Amplification of TCR beta used genomic DNA extracted from peripheral blood. This clonotype was detected only a few times. Its specificity is unknown. The chain has TRBV5-4 and TRBJ2-1; 13 bases are a match to TRBD2. The receptor's source is a human donor with a blood cancer. The sample taken for sequencing was blood. Written as DNA, the CDR3 is TGTGCCAGCAGCACAACCGGGACTAGCGGGGTCTTCTCCTACAATGAGCAGTTCTTC. This sequence encodes CASSTTGTSGVFSYNEQFF.